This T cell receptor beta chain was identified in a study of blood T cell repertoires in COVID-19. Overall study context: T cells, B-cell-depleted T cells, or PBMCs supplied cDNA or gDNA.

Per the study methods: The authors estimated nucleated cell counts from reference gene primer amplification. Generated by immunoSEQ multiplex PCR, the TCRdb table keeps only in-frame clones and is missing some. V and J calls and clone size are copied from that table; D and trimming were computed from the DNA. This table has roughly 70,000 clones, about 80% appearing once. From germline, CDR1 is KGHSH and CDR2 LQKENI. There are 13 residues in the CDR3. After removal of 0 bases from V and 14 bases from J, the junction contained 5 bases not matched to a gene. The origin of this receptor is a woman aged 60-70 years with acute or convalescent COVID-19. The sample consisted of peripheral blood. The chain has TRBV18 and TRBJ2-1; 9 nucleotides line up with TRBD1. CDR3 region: CASSPPGGQGKFF. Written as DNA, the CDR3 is TGTGCCAGCTCACCACCGGGAGGACAGGGGAAGTTCTTC.